This is a list of T cell receptor beta chains from one sample in a study of post-analysis software for immune sequencing data. A single record per CDR3 protein comes from TCRdb applying MiXCR to the PCR reads. The sample gives hundreds of thousands of distinct CDR3 sequences, approximately 30% of which show up once; 0.5% to 0.6% is in the top ten. The material sequenced was blood. The receptor set was obtained from a girl between 5 and 17 years old with multiple sclerosis. Each CDR3 is given with its conserved first and last residue. A D gene is named only where the DNA matches it firmly. Size is stated for part of the rows, as once, few or many counts, or as a class when the clone is expanded.

cdr3_nt	cdr3_aa	clone_size	v_call	j_call	d_call
TGCGCCAGCAGCCAGAGTATTGCGTGGGAGCAGCATTTT	CASSQSIAWEQHF	few	TRBV4-3	TRBJ1-5	-
TGCGCCAGCAGAACGGCAGGGGTTGGATACAATGAGCAGTTCTTC	CASRTAGVGYNEQFF	few	TRBV5-1	TRBJ2-1	-
TGTGCCAGCAGCCCCACTAGCGGGAGCTCCCCCAATGAGCAGTACTTC	CASSPTSGSSPNEQYF	-	TRBV7-9	TRBJ2-5	TRBD2
TGCGCCAGCAGCCAAGTCTGGATGCGGGGGGAGACCCAGTACTTC	CASSQVWMRGETQYF	many	TRBV4-3	TRBJ2-5	TRBD2
TGCGCCAGCAGCTCGGCACTAGTGGACCAAGAGACCCAGTACTTC	CASSSALVDQETQYF	-	TRBV5-1	TRBJ2-5	-
TGCAGTGCCCTAGGACAGGGAAAATCCTCTAGCACAGATACGCAGTATTTT	CSALGQGKSSSTDTQYF	-	TRBV20-1	TRBJ2-3	TRBD1
TGTGCCAGCAGCCAAGCCGGCACCGGGGAGCTGTTTTTT	CASSQAGTGELFF	once	TRBV14	TRBJ2-2	-
TGCAGTGCCCCCAGACAGGGGCCGAATTACGAGCAGTACTTC	CSAPRQGPNYEQYF	-	TRBV20-1	TRBJ2-7	TRBD1
TGCGCCAGCAGCTTGCCAGGGACCACCACCTCACCCCTCCACTTT	CASSLPGTTTSPLHF	once	TRBV5-1	TRBJ1-6	-
TGCGCCAGCAGCTTGGAGGGACGGATTAATGAGCAGTTCTTC	CASSLEGRINEQFF	many	TRBV5-1	TRBJ2-1	-
TGTGCCAGCAGGTCAGACATCGCTAATTCACCCCTCCACTTT	CASRSDIANSPLHF	few	TRBV5-8	TRBJ1-6	-
TGCAGTGCCCAATCCAGAGGTGGACTAGCGGGAGGGGCTCTTCACTACAATGAGCAGTTCTTC	CSAQSRGGLAGGALHYNEQFF	-	TRBV20-1	TRBJ2-1	TRBD2
TGCGCCAGCAGCCAAGACAGGATGAACACTGAAGCTTTCTTT	CASSQDRMNTEAFF	many	TRBV4-3	TRBJ1-1	-
TGTGCCAGCCTGGGACAGCTGAACACTGAAGCTTTCTTT	CASLGQLNTEAFF	-	TRBV25-1	TRBJ1-1	TRBD1
TGTGCCAGCAGTTTAGCTCCCGGGATCGCGAACACCGGGGAGCTGTTTTTT	CASSLAPGIANTGELFF	once	TRBV28	TRBJ2-2	-
TGTGCCAGCAGCCGAGGACTACTCACCAGGGTTAATGAGCAGTACTTC	CASSRGLLTRVNEQYF	few	TRBV6-5	TRBJ2-5	-
TGCGCCAGCAGCTTGGATGGGCGGGAGAACGGAGACGAGCAGTACTTC	CASSLDGRENGDEQYF	-	TRBV5-1	TRBJ2-7	TRBD2
TGTGCCAGCAGTTTGTTACAAGGGGCATTTTCCCCGGGTTCACCCCTCCACTTT	CASSLLQGAFSPGSPLHF	-	TRBV28	TRBJ1-6	-
TGTGCCGGCAGCCCGAGTGGGCTAGTCAGGGAGACCCAGTACTTC	CAGSPSGLVRETQYF	-	TRBV7-9	TRBJ2-5	-
TGCAGTGCTAGAGATCTGTACCGGGACAGGGTCCACAATGAGCAGTTCTTC	CSARDLYRDRVHNEQFF	many	TRBV20-1	TRBJ2-1	TRBD1
TGTGCCAGCAGTTACTCGATCCCCGGGACTAGCACAGATACGCAGTATTTT	CASSYSIPGTSTDTQYF	-	TRBV6-5	TRBJ2-3	-
TGTGCCAGCAGCTCCGTAGCGGGCGGGCAGTTCTTC	CASSSVAGGQFF	-	TRBV7-2	TRBJ2-1	TRBD2
TGTGCCAGCAGCTTGGCCGGCGCTAGCGGTTGGGGCACAGATACGCAGTATTTT	CASSLAGASGWGTDTQYF	few	TRBV5-6	TRBJ2-3	TRBD2
TGCAGTGCTAGAGTAGCGGGGACTAACTATGGCTACACCTTC	CSARVAGTNYGYTF	few	TRBV20-1	TRBJ1-2	-
TGTGCCAGCAGTTACCGCGACCGGGGACTAGCGGAGGTCGGCGGGGAGCTGTTTTTT	CASSYRDRGLAEVGGELFF	once	TRBV6-5	TRBJ2-2	TRBD2
TGTGCCACCCAATCCCACTTTTTTCCCAGGGACTATGGCTACACCTTC	CATQSHFFPRDYGYTF	-	TRBV19	TRBJ1-2	-
TGTGCCAGCAGCTTATACCGACAGGACACAGATACGCAGTATTTT	CASSLYRQDTDTQYF	few	TRBV7-2	TRBJ2-3	-